What follows are 5 T cell receptor beta chains derived from one specimen sequenced in a study of T cell repertoires in cytomegalovirus infection. TCRdb reanalysed the reads using MiXCR and keeps one entry per CDR3 protein. Of fewer than 850,000 distinct CDR3 sequences detected, approximately 32% appear once; the ten largest clones hold around 13%. What these receptors recognize is not known. The sample in question was cultured CD8+ T cells from PBMCs, obtained from culture after CMV antigen stimulation. These receptors originate from a human donor in good health (CMV status not recorded). Some clones in this sample may be carry-over from other donors' samples.

This chain uses TRBV9 with TRBJ2-7; D might be TRBD1 (7 bases). Trimming took 2 bases from V and 3 from J, leaving 15 bases between them. This CDR3 has 15 amino acids. Germline CDR1 reads SGDLS; CDR2 reads YYNGEE. The CDR3 protein is CASSVEGAAYYEQYF. The CDR3 nucleotides are TGTGCCAGCAGCGTGGAGGGGGCCGCCTACTACGAGCAGTACTTC.

The DNA of the CDR3 is TGTGCCAGCAGCAACCCGGGACAGTACGAGCAGTACTTC. Protein: CASSNPGQYEQYF. The chain combines TRBV7-6 with TRBJ2-7, with 7 bases matching TRBD1. Trimming cost V 5 bases and J 4 bases; bases outside gene matches: 5. The CDR3 contains 13 residues. Looked up from germline, CDR1 is SGHVS and CDR2 is FNYEAQ.

The rearrangement joins TRBV14 to TRBJ1-2; 10 bases agree with TRBD1. The CDR3 has 17 residues. Germline values: CDR1 SGHDN, CDR2 FVKESK. J lost 2 bases, V lost 1 base, and 7 bases had no gene match. The CDR3 loop reads CASSQVGQGIVNYGYTF. The CDR3 DNA follows: TGTGCCAGCAGCCAAGTGGGACAGGGGATTGTGAACTATGGCTACACCTTC. Full variable domain (rest looked up from reference TRBV14 and TRBJ1-2): EAGVTQFPSHSVIEKGQTVTLRCDPISGHDNLYWYRRVMGKEIKFLLHFVKESKQDESGMPNNRFLAERTGGTYSTLKVQPAELEDSGVYFCASSQVGQGIVNYGYTFGSGTRLTVV.

This rearrangement joins TRBV7-6 to TRBJ1-2; 11 bases line up with TRBD1. Unmatched junction bases numbered 3, after V lost 5 bases and J lost 4 bases. This CDR3 comprises 14 residues. CDR1 is SGHVS and CDR2 is FNYEAQ in the germline V gene. The CDR3 loop is CASSRGTGGYGYTF. CDR3 DNA sequence: TGTGCCAGCAGCCGAGGGACAGGGGGCTATGGCTACACCTTC.

The table lists this clonotype with a few counts. The rearrangement links TRBV29-1 to TRBJ2-5; D is perhaps TRBD1 (5 bases). CDR3 length equals 15 residues. Trimming took off 6 bases at V and 3 bases at J, with 20 bases between the two ends. The V gene's germline CDR1 is SQVTM and CDR2 ANQGSEA. DNA of the CDR3: TGCAGCGTCACCCTCGAAACAGGAGATAAAGAGACCCAGTACTTC. It codes for CSVTLETGDKETQYF. Variable domain in full (rest from reference TRBV29-1 and TRBJ2-5): SAVISQKPSRDICQRGTSLTIQCQVDSQVTMMFWYRQQPGQSLTLIATANQGSEATYESGFVIDKFPISRPNLTFSTLTVSNMSPEDSSIYLCSVTLETGDKETQYFGPGTRLLVL.